A single sample is the source of the 26 T cell receptor beta chains below, sequenced in a study of cytotoxic CD8 clonotypes in ibrutinib-treated CLL. Assay used: immunoSEQ multiplex PCR; TCRdb lists only in-frame clones, some missing. The profile shows about 45,000 clones, around 68% of them singletons. The sample here was PBMCs, taken after 12 months of ibrutinib treatment. Every receptor here comes from a human donor with chronic lymphocytic leukemia.

The chain employs TRBV20-1 and TRBJ2-1; D is ambiguous. The CDR3 spans 11 residues. The V end was cut by 0 bases, the J end by 5 bases, with 2 bases between. Germline lookup yields CDR1 DFQATT and CDR2 SNEGSKA (reference sequence). CDR3 sequence (DNA): TGCAGTGCTAGAGAGGACAATGAGCAGTTCTTC. Protein sequence: CSAREDNEQFF.

The rearrangement joins TRBV6-5 to TRBJ2-7, with TRBD2 as a possible D gene (5 bases). The CDR3 runs to 15 residues. V gave up 6 bases and J gave up 2 bases, with 17 bases separating them. Germline V gene sequence: CDR1 MNHEY, CDR2 SVGAGI. The CDR3 reads CASSPDREPPYEQYF. CDR3 sequence (DNA): TGTGCCAGCAGCCCCGACCGGGAACCCCCCTACGAGCAGTACTTC.

This clone was recorded a few times. V gene TRBV6-5 combines with J gene TRBJ1-5, with unresolved D. The germline gives CDR1 MNHEY, CDR2 SVGAGI. Between the trimmed V and J ends, which lost 6 bases and 0 bases, there was a span of 6 bases. The CDR3 has 13 amino acids. CDR3 DNA sequence: TGTGCCAGCAGGGACGGTAGCAATCAGCCCCAGCATTTT. Translation: CASRDGSNQPQHF.

This clone was observed once. This chain joins TRBV5-1 and TRBJ1-1; TRBD1 aligns across 7 bases. In germline, CDR1 is SGHRS, CDR2 YFSETQ. J gave up 0 bases and V 4 bases, and 12 bases lay outside the gene matches. The CDR3 runs 17 residues. The CDR3 is CASSVRTGRGMNTEAFF. The DNA of the CDR3 is TGCGCCAGCAGCGTCCGGACAGGCCGAGGGATGAACACTGAAGCTTTCTTT.

V is TRBV7-9 and J is TRBJ2-3; D gene ambiguous. The ends were cut back, 8 bases at V and 3 bases at J, with 9 bases in the middle. The CDR3 spans 12 residues. Germline values: CDR1 SEHNR, CDR2 FQNEAQ (reference sequence). CDR3 DNA sequence: TGTGCCAGCCGTGACGAGACAGATACGCAGTATTTT. Its protein is CASRDETDTQYF. Full variable domain (outside the CDR3, taken from reference TRBV7-9 and TRBJ2-3): DTGVSQNPRHKITKRGQNVTFRCDPISEHNRLYWYRQTLGQGPEFLTYFQNEAQLEKSRLLSDRFSAERPKGSFSTLEIQRTEQGDSAMYLCASRDETDTQYFGPGTRLTVL.

The chain joins TRBV6-1 to TRBJ1-5; 7 nucleotides agree with TRBD1. The CDR3 spans 14 residues. V dropped 8 bases and J dropped 6; count of bases not matched to a gene: 10. Per germline, CDR1 MNHNS and CDR2 SASEGT. CDR3 sequence (DNA): TGTGCCAGCTTGAACCGGGACAGAAGTCAGCCCCAGCATTTT. It yields the protein CASLNRDRSQPQHF.

V and J are TRBV11-2 and TRBJ1-2; 12 nucleotides line up with TRBD1. V lost 2 bases, J lost 3 bases, and 4 bases stayed unmatched. CDR1 is SGHAT and CDR2 is FQNNGV in the germline V gene. The length of the CDR3 is 16 residues. CDR3 protein: CASSLTGTGGDYGYTF. The CDR3 DNA reads TGTGCCAGCAGCTTAACCGGGACAGGGGGCGACTATGGCTACACCTTC.

V gene TRBV13 combines with J gene TRBJ1-2; TRBD1 might be the D (5 bases). Germline lookup yields CDR1 PRHDT and CDR2 FYEKMQ (reference sequence). V was shortened by 5 bases and J by 9 bases, with 10 bases between the two germline ends. The CDR3 consists of 11 residues. The CDR3 loop is CASSQRQSYTF. Written as DNA, the CDR3 is TGTGCCAGCAGCCAACGACAGAGCTACACCTTC.

The sample holds a few counts of this clone. V gene TRBV10-3 combines with J gene TRBJ2-1, with TRBD2 identical over 11 bases. This CDR3 is built from 16 residues. Germline V gene lookup returns CDR1 ENHRY and CDR2 SYGVKD. The V segment lost 5 bases and the J segment 10 bases; nucleotides outside the gene matches: 13. CDR3 nucleotides: TGTGCCATCAGTAGCGCTAGCGGGGGGCCGGGGGAGGAGCAGTTCTTC. This sequence encodes CAISSASGGPGEEQFF.

The rearrangement joins TRBV5-6 to TRBJ2-5; D tentatively reads TRBD1 or TRBD2 (5 bases each). The CDR3 covers 13 residues. Per the germline V gene, CDR1 is SGHDT and CDR2 is YYEEEE. The V end was cut by 0 bases, the J end by 5 bases, with 8 bases between. The CDR3 here is CASSLGGGETQYF. In DNA form, the CDR3 reads TGTGCCAGCAGCTTGGGGGGCGGGGAGACCCAGTACTTC.

There are a few counts of this clone. The chain is built from TRBV5-1 and TRBJ2-2; D ambiguous. This CDR3 is 14 amino acids long. Germline V gene lookup returns CDR1 SGHRS and CDR2 YFSETQ. Trimming removed 0 bases at V and 1 base at J, with 4 bases between. For the CDR3, the DNA is TGCGCCAGCAGCTTGGCGGGGAACACCGGGGAGCTGTTTTTT. It codes for CASSLAGNTGELFF.

This clone was seen just once. The chain has TRBV28 and TRBJ2-5, with unresolved D. Germline V gives CDR1 MDHEN, CDR2 SYDVKM. CDR3 length: 14 amino acids. V was trimmed by 1 base and J by 5 bases, leaving 11 bases between them. The CDR3 DNA reads TGTGCCAGCAGTTTATTTCCCACAGCTGAGACCCAGTACTTC. This translates into CASSLFPTAETQYF.

This clone was observed a handful of times. The rearrangement joins TRBV30 to TRBJ2-5, with D possibly TRBD1 on 6 matching bases. The V end lost 8 bases, the J end lost 5 bases, and 15 bases lay between the germline ends. Germline V CDR1 and CDR2: GTSNPN, SVGIG (reference sequence). The CDR3 is made up of 12 amino acids. CDR3 DNA: TGTGCCGGACACAGGGTAGAGGAGACCCAGTACTTC. This gives the protein CAGHRVEETQYF.

The chain uses TRBV5-1 and TRBJ1-1; tentatively, D is TRBD1 (6 bases). Trimming took 2 bases from V and 6 from J, leaving 11 bases between them. The germline V gene has CDR1 SGHRS and CDR2 YFSETQ. The CDR3 runs to 13 residues. This CDR3 reads CASSLGGGAEAFF. The CDR3 nucleotides read TGCGCCAGCAGCTTAGGGGGGGGCGCTGAAGCTTTCTTT.

This clone occurred once. The chain is built from TRBV29-1 and TRBJ1-4; D remains ambiguous. Germline V CDR1 and CDR2: SQVTM, ANQGSEA. The CDR3 is made up of 14 amino acids. Trimming took 7 bases from V and 0 from J, leaving 12 bases between them. CDR3 loop: CSAEPIATNEKLFF. DNA of the CDR3: TGCAGCGCCGAACCAATTGCAACTAATGAAAAACTGTTTTTT.

The chain carries TRBV9 and TRBJ1-5, with D unresolved. Germline-derived CDR1 and CDR2 are SGDLS and YYNGEE. The ends were cut back, 3 bases at V and 5 bases at J, with 9 bases in the middle. CDR3 length: 13 residues. DNA of the CDR3: TGTGCCAGCAGCGCTACGTCCGATCAGCCCCAGCATTTT. Translation: CASSATSDQPQHF. Together with reference TRBV9 and TRBJ1-5, the CDR3 gives the full variable domain: DSGVTQTPKHLITATGQRVTLRCSPRSGDLSVYWYQQSLDQGLQFLIQYYNGEERAKGNILERFSAQQFPDLHSELNLSSLELGDSALYFCASSATSDQPQHFGDGTRLSIL.

The chain joins TRBV7-9 to TRBJ1-2, with a possible D match to TRBD1 (5 bases). Germline loops: CDR1 SEHNR, CDR2 FQNEAQ (reference sequence). V gave up 7 bases and J gave up 2 bases, with 14 bases separating them. The CDR3 covers 14 residues. The CDR3 reads CASTPGSLNYGYTF. The CDR3 DNA follows: TGTGCCAGCACCCCAGGGAGTCTGAACTATGGCTACACCTTC.

The chain joins TRBV19 to TRBJ2-7; TRBD1 matches 7 bases. Germline assignment: CDR1 LNHDA and CDR2 SQIVND (reference sequence). This CDR3 contains 14 residues. With 3 bases clipped from V and 2 bases from J, the junction kept 4 bases outside the gene matches. The DNA for the CDR3 is TGTGCCAGTAGTATGCTGGACAGGACCTACGAGCAGTACTTC. Translation: CASSMLDRTYEQYF.

The chain couples TRBV7-3 to TRBJ2-3; 8 bases are a match to TRBD2. This CDR3 is 16 amino acids long. Germline V gene sequence: CDR1 SGHTA, CDR2 FQGTGA. V lost 2 bases and J lost 2; bases outside the gene matches: 6. As DNA, the CDR3 is TGTGCCAGCAGCTTAGTAGGCGGGGGGTTCACAGATACGCAGTATTTT. Translating gives CASSLVGGGFTDTQYF.

The chain combines TRBV18 with TRBJ2-7; D unresolved. CDR1 and CDR2 from the germline V gene are KGHSH and LQKENI. This CDR3 is 14 amino acids long. Trimming pared 0 bases from V and 4 bases from J, leaving 10 bases between. For the CDR3, the DNA is TGTGCCAGCTCACCACCCCGGGTAGAGTACGAGCAGTACTTC. Translated, it gives CASSPPRVEYEQYF.

This sequence joins TRBV2 and TRBJ1-5; TRBD1 might be the D (5 bases). The CDR3 sequence is 14 residues long. V dropped 1 base and J dropped 5 bases, with 9 bases sitting between them. CDR1 is SNHLY, CDR2 FYNNEI, per germline. The CDR3 is CASSEERGYQPQHF. Written as DNA, the CDR3 is TGTGCCAGCAGTGAAGAGAGGGGATATCAGCCCCAGCATTTT.

This clone was seen only a few times. The V gene is TRBV6-4, the J gene TRBJ2-3, with D maybe TRBD2 (7 bases). The germline gives CDR1 MRHNA, CDR2 SNTAGT. This CDR3 spans 14 amino acids. V was pared by 3 bases and J by 4 bases, with 11 bases between. CDR3 DNA sequence: TGTGCCAGCAGTGAGGGGGGGCAAGCAGATACGCAGTATTTT. Its protein is CASSEGGQADTQYF.

This rearrangement joins TRBV19 to TRBJ2-5; the match to TRBD2 covers 11 bases. Per the germline V gene, CDR1 is LNHDA and CDR2 is SQIVND (reference sequence). The V gene end was trimmed by 4 bases and the J gene end by 6 bases; junction bases not matched to a gene: 7. This CDR3 is 15 amino acids long. CDR3 region: CASSTFSGGAKTQYF. In nucleotides, the CDR3 is TGTGCCAGTAGTACCTTTAGCGGGGGGGCAAAGACCCAGTACTTC.

V is TRBV14 and J is TRBJ2-1, with D unresolved. The CDR3 has 14 amino acids. The V end lost 4 bases, the J end lost 0 bases, and 7 bases lay between the germline ends. Germline V gene data show CDR1 as SGHDN and CDR2 as FVKESK. The CDR3 DNA follows: TGTGCCAGCAGCCTAGAGAGCTCCTACAATGAGCAGTTCTTC. Its protein is CASSLESSYNEQFF.

The V and J genes are TRBV5-4 and TRBJ2-6; perhaps D is TRBD1 or TRBD2 (7 bases each). Between the trimmed V and J ends, which lost 6 bases and 5 bases, there was a span of 21 bases. CDR3 length equals 17 residues. CDR1 and CDR2 from the germline V gene are SGHNT and YYREEE (reference sequence). CDR3 in amino acids: CASTSAGGAAWANVLTF. The CDR3 DNA sequence: TGTGCCAGCACCTCAGCAGGGGGGGCCGCTTGGGCCAACGTCCTGACTTTC.

The chain joins TRBV6-4 to TRBJ2-2, with D tentatively TRBD1 (5 bases). Germline V CDR1 and CDR2: MRHNA, SNTAGT. Trimming shortened V by 6 bases and J by 0 bases, and 11 bases separated the two germline ends. This CDR3 is built from 15 residues. Here the CDR3 DNA reads TGTGCCAGCAGCCCCGACAGAACGAACACCGGGGAGCTGTTTTTT. It is translated as CASSPDRTNTGELFF.